These T cell receptor beta chains were read from a single sample in a study of OX40 agonist ivuxolimab in advanced cancers. TCRdb's copy holds only in-frame clones and misses some; the assay was immunoSEQ multiplex PCR. Of over 50,000 clones listed, about 90% were seen once; the top ten hold more than 1.5%. The sequencing used CD4+ or CD8+ T cells sorted from blood, collected in a trial of the OX40 agonist ivuxolimab. These TCRs come from an adult with an advanced solid tumor such as melanoma, head and neck, liver or kidney cancer. CDR3s include the opening cysteine and the closing phenylalanine or tryptophan. A D gene is named only where the DNA matches it firmly. Size tells how often a clone was seen (once, few, many) or the class of an expanded clone, and some rows leave it out.

clone_size j_call d_call cdr3_length v_call cdr3_nt cdr3_aa
once TRBJ2-5 . 13 TRBV28 TGTGCCAGCAGTCCAGGGACCCAAGAGACCCAGTACTTC CASSPGTQETQYF
. TRBJ1-5 . 15 TRBV30 TGTGCCTGGAACCCGGGAGGGGCCCTCAATCAGCCCCAGCATTTT CAWNPGGALNQPQHF
. TRBJ1-4 . 14 TRBV30 TGTGCCTGGGGGCCCCTGGGGGGCCAAGAAAAACTGTTTTTT CAWGPLGGQEKLFF
. TRBJ2-1 . 16 TRBV2 TGTGCCAGCACTGGGCCGGGACCCAGCTCCTACAATGAGCAGTTCTTC CASTGPGPSSYNEQFF
. TRBJ2-4 TRBD2 15 TRBV6-5 TGTGCCAGCAGTTCCCCGACTAGCGGGAGGGGCATTCAGTACTTC CASSSPTSGRGIQYF
. TRBJ2-3 . 12 TRBV6-1 TGTGCCAGCAGTTGGGGGGCAGATACGCAGTATTTT CASSWGADTQYF
. TRBJ2-5 TRBD2 13 TRBV30 TGTGCCTGGAGTAGCGGGAGAGAAGAGACCCAGTACTTC CAWSSGREETQYF
. TRBJ1-6 . 16 TRBV30 TGTGCCTGGAGTGTACGGGGGGACTCCTATAATTCACCCCTCCACTTT CAWSVRGDSYNSPLHF
once TRBJ1-1 . 14 TRBV29-1 TGCAGCGTCCAAGGGACACAGGGCGTCGCTGAAGCTTTCTTT CSVQGTQGVAEAFF
. TRBJ1-3 TRBD1 15 TRBV11-2 TGTGCCAGCAGCTTGGACAGGGTGGCGGGAAACACCATATATTTT CASSLDRVAGNTIYF
once TRBJ2-2 . 12 TRBV5-1 TGCGCCAGCATGCTGAACACCGGGGAGCTGTTTTTT CASMLNTGELFF
. TRBJ2-5 TRBD1 14 TRBV18 TGTGCCAGCTCACCCGGGACAGGGGAAGAGACCCAGTACTTC CASSPGTGEETQYF
. TRBJ1-2 . 15 TRBV11-2 TGTGCCAGCAGCTTAAAGGAGGCCAGGGTAGGCGGCTACACCTTC CASSLKEARVGGYTF
. TRBJ1-4 . 15 TRBV19 TGTGCCAGTAGAGTGGGGACTCCATGGGATGAAAAACTGTTTTTT CASRVGTPWDEKLFF
once TRBJ1-3 TRBD1 15 TRBV4-1 TGCGCCAGCAGCCAAGGAGGGGGCGACGGAAACACCATATATTTT CASSQGGGDGNTIYF
. TRBJ2-4 . 15 TRBV6-5 TGTGCCAGCAGTTACTCCGGGGAGGACAAAAACATTCAGTACTTC CASSYSGEDKNIQYF
once TRBJ1-2 . 12 TRBV4-2 TGTGCCAGCAGCCAGGGGAACTATGGCTACACCTTC CASSQGNYGYTF
once TRBJ1-1 TRBD1 13 TRBV2 TGTGCCAGCATTGGACAGGGGGTAGGTGAAGCTTTCTTT CASIGQGVGEAFF
. TRBJ1-2 . 12 TRBV19 TGTGCCAGTAACGGGGTTGGCTATGGCTACACCTTC CASNGVGYGYTF
. TRBJ2-7 . 12 TRBV28 TGTGCCAGCAGTTTACCCGAGCTAGGGCAGTACTTC CASSLPELGQYF
. TRBJ1-3 . 16 TRBV7-9 TGTGCCAGCAGCTTAGTTCTGGGGCACTCTGGAAACACCATATATTTT CASSLVLGHSGNTIYF
. TRBJ2-7 . 15 TRBV6-6 TGTGCCAGCAGTTACCAGACAGGCGGGGTCATTGAGCAGTACTTC CASSYQTGGVIEQYF
. TRBJ2-7 TRBD1 14 TRBV10-1 TGTGCCAGCAGTGCGACAGGGGGTAGTTACGAGCAGTACTTC CASSATGGSYEQYF
. TRBJ1-1 TRBD1 13 TRBV7-3 TGTGCCAGCAGCCAAGGGGGCGCGACTGAAGCTTTCTTT CASSQGGATEAFF
. TRBJ1-2 . 19 TRBV9 TGTGCCAGCAGCGTTTTTACCGGACTTTACAGGGAATCTCTCTATGGCTACACCTTC CASSVFTGLYRESLYGYTF
. TRBJ1-1 . 13 TRBV5-1 TGCGCCTCGAAGAGGGACTCGAACACTGAAGCTTTCTTT CASKRDSNTEAFF
. TRBJ1-3 . 16 TRBV28 TGTGCCAGCAGTTTAGGGGGAGGGGTCACTGGAAACACCATATATTTT CASSLGGGVTGNTIYF
. TRBJ2-6 . 14 TRBV7-2 TGTGCCAGCAGCTTATCCGGAGATGTCGACGTCCTGACTTTC CASSLSGDVDVLTF
. TRBJ2-7 . 14 TRBV28 TGTGCCAGCACCCCAACAGGGATCTCCTACGAGCAGTACTTC CASTPTGISYEQYF
. TRBJ1-1 . 14 TRBV27 TGTGCCAGCAGACGCGGGACCCAGAACACTGAAGCTTTCTTT CASRRGTQNTEAFF
. TRBJ1-2 . 20 TRBV9 TGTGCCAGCAGCGTAGGAAGTACAGGAAACCTACGACCAACTAACTATGGCTACACCTTC CASSVGSTGNLRPTNYGYTF
. TRBJ2-2 . 14 TRBV9 TGTGCCAGCAGAGGGATACTGGACACCGGGGAGCTGTTTTTT CASRGILDTGELFF
. TRBJ1-4 . 14 TRBV27 TGTGCCAGCAGTTCGATGCGGACAAGCGGAAAACTGTTTTTT CASSSMRTSGKLFF
few TRBJ2-7 . 15 TRBV6-5 TGTGCCAGCAGTTACTCGCACCGTACAGGGTCCGAGCAGTACTTC CASSYSHRTGSEQYF
. TRBJ1-2 . 13 TRBV27 TGTGCCAGCAGCTCAGGGGCCTACTATGGCTACACCTTC CASSSGAYYGYTF
. TRBJ1-4 . 17 TRBV7-2 TGTGCCAGCAGCTTAGGGACCCATTCGGGGGCAAGAGAAAAACTGTTTTTT CASSLGTHSGAREKLFF
. TRBJ1-2 . 13 TRBV6-5 TGTGCCAGCAGTTACAGGGCTAACTATGGCTACACCTTC CASSYRANYGYTF
. TRBJ1-1 . 16 TRBV18 TGTGCCAGCTCACCCCCCACGGCCTCTGAGAACACTGAAGCTTTCTTT CASSPPTASENTEAFF
. TRBJ2-5 TRBD1 14 TRBV29-1 TGCAGCGTTCGGAGCAGGGGGCTCCAAGAGACCCAGTACTTC CSVRSRGLQETQYF
. TRBJ1-1 . 13 TRBV7-9 TGTGCCAGCAGGGCTTCCGGGAACACTGAAGCTTTCTTT CASRASGNTEAFF
. TRBJ1-4 . 14 TRBV28 TGTGCCAGCAGACTTCCGGGACCTGCTGAAAAACTGTTTTTT CASRLPGPAEKLFF
. TRBJ1-5 . 15 TRBV28 TGTGCCAGCAGTTTAGCGGGGGGGAGCAATCAGCCCCAGCATTTT CASSLAGGSNQPQHF
. TRBJ1-3 . 18 TRBV19 TGTGCCAGTGAACGGACGGACTCTCCTCCCATCTCTGGAAACACCATATATTTT CASERTDSPPISGNTIYF
few TRBJ2-7 . 12 TRBV30 TGTGCCTGGAGTCCCAGGGTTAACGAGCAGTACTTC CAWSPRVNEQYF
. TRBJ1-3 . 13 TRBV7-9 TGTGCCAGCAGCTTGTCAGGAGGAAACACCATATATTTT CASSLSGGNTIYF
few TRBJ2-7 TRBD1 14 TRBV19 TGTGCCAGTAAATCCGGGACAGGGAACTACGAGCAGTACTTC CASKSGTGNYEQYF